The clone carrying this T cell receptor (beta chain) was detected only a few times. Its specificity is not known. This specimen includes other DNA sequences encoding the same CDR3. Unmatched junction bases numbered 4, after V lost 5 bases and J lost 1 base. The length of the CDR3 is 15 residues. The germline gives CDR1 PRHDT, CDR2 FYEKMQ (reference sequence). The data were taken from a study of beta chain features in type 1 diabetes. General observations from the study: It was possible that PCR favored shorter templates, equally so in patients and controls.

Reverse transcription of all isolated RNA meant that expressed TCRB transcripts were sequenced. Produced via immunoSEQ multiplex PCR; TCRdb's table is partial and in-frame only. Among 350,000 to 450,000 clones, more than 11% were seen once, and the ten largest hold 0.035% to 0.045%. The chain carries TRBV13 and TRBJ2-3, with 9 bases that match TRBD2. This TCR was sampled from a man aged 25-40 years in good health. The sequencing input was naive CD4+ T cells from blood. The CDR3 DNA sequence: TGTGCCAGCAGCCTCAGGACTAGCGGCACAGATACGCAGTATTTT. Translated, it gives CASSLRTSGTDTQYF.